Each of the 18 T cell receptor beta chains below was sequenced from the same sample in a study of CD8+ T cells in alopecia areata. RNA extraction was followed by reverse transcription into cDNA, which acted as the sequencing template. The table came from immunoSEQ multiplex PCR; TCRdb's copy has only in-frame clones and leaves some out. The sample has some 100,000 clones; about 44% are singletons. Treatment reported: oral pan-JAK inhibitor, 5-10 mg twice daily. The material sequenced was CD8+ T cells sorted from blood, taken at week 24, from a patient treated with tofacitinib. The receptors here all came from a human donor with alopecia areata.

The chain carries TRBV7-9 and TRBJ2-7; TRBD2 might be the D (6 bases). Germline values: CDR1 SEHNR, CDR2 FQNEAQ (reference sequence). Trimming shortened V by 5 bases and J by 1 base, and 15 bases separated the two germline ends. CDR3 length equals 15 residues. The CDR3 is CASSPEASASYEQYF. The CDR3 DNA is TGTGCCAGCAGCCCAGAGGCTAGCGCGTCCTACGAGCAGTACTTC.

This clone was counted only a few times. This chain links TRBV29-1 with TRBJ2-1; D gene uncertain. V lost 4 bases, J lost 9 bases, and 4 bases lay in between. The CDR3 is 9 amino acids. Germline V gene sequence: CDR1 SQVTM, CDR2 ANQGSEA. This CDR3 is CSVAGEQFF. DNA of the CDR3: TGCAGCGTTGCGGGTGAGCAGTTCTTC.

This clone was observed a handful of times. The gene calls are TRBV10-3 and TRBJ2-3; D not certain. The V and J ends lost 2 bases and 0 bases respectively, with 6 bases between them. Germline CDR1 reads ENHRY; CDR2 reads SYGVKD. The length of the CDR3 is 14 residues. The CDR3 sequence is CAISEVVSTDTQYF. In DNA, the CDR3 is TGTGCCATCAGTGAGGTTGTCAGCACAGATACGCAGTATTTT.

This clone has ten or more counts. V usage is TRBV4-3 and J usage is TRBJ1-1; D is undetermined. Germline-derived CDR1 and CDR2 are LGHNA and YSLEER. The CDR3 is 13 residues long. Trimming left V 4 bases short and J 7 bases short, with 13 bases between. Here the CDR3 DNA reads TGCGCCAGCAGCCTGAAAGTCGAGGGTGAAGCTTTCTTT. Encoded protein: CASSLKVEGEAFF.

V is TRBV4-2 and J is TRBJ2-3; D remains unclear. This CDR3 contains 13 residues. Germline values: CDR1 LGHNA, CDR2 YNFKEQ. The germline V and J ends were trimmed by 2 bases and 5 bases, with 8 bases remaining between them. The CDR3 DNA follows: TGTGCCAGCAGCCAATCAGTTGGAGATACGCAGTATTTT. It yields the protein CASSQSVGDTQYF.

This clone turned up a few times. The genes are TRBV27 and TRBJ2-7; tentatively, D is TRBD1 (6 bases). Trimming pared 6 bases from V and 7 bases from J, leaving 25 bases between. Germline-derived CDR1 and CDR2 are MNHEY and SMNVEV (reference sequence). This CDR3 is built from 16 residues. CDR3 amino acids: CASSYYGGQPLREQYF. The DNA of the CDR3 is TGTGCCAGCAGCTATTATGGGGGACAACCACTACGGGAGCAGTACTTC.

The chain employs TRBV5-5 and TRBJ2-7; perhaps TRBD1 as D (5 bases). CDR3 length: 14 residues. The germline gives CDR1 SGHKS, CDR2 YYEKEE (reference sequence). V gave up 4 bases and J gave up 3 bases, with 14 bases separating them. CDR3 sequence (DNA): TGTGCCAGCAGCGCCACCCTCACAGGCTACGAGCAGTACTTC. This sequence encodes CASSATLTGYEQYF.

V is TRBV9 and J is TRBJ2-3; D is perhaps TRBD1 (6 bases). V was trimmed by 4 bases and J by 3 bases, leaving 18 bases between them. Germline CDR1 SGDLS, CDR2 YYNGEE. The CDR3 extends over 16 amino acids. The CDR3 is CASSPQGGRGTDTQYF. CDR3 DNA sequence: TGTGCCAGCAGCCCCCAAGGAGGCAGGGGAACAGATACGCAGTATTTT.

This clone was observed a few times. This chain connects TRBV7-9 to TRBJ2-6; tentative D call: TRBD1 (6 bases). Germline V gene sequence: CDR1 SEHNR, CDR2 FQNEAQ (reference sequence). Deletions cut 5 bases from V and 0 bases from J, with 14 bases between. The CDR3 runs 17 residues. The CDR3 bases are TGTGCCAGCAGCCCAGGGGCGCCAACCTCTGGGGCCAACGTCCTGACTTTC. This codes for CASSPGAPTSGANVLTF. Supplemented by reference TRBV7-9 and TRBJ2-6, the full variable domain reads DTGVSQNPRHKITKRGQNVTFRCDPISEHNRLYWYRQTLGQGPEFLTYFQNEAQLEKSRLLSDRFSAERPKGSFSTLEIQRTEQGDSAMYLCASSPGAPTSGANVLTFGAGSRLTVL.

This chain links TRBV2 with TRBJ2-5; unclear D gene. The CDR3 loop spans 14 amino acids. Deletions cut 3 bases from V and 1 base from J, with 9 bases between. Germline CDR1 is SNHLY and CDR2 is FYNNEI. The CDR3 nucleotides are TGTGCCAGCAGTGATCCGCCCAGCCAAGAGACCCAGTACTTC. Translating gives CASSDPPSQETQYF.

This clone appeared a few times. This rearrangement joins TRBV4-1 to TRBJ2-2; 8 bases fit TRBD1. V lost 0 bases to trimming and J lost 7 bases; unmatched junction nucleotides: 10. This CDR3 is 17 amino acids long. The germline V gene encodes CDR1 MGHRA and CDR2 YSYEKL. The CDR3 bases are TGCGCCAGCAGCCAAGATCTCGTCAGGGGGCCGGGCGGGGAGCTGTTTTTT. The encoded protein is CASSQDLVRGPGGELFF.

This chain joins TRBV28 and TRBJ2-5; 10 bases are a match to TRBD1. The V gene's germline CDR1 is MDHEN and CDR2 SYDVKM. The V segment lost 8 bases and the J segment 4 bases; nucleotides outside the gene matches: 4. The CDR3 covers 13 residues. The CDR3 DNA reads TGTGCCAGCGGGACAGGGGTGGGAGAGACCCAGTACTTC. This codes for CASGTGVGETQYF.

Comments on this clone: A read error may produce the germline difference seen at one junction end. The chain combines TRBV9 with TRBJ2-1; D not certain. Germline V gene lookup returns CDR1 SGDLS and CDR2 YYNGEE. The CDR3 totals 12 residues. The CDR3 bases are TGTGCCAGCAGCGACAGAGGACGTGAGCGGTTCTTC. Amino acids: CASSDRGRERFF.

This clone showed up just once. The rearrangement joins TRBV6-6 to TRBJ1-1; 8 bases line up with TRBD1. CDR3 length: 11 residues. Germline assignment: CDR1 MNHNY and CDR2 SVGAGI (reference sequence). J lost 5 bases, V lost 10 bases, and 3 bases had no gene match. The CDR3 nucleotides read TGTGCCACACAGGGGGGTACTGAAGCTTTCTTT. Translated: CATQGGTEAFF.

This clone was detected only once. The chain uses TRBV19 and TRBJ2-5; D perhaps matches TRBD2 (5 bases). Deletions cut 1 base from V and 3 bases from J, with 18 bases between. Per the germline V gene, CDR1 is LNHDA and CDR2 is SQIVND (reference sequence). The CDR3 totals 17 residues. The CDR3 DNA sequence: TGTGCCAGTAGTATAGCATCCGGAGCGGTGAGGGAAGAGACCCAGTACTTC. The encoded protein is CASSIASGAVREETQYF.

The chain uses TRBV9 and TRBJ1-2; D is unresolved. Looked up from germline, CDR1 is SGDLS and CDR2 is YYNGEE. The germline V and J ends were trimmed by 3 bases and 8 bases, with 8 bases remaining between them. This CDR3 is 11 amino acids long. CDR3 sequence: CASSADLGYTF. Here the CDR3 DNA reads TGTGCCAGCAGCGCCGACTTGGGCTACACCTTC.

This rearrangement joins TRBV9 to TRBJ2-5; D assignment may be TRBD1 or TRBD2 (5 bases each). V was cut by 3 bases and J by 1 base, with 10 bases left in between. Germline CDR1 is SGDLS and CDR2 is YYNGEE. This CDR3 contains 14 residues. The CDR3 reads CASSGAGTQETQYF. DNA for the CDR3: TGTGCCAGCAGCGGCGCCGGGACCCAAGAGACCCAGTACTTC.

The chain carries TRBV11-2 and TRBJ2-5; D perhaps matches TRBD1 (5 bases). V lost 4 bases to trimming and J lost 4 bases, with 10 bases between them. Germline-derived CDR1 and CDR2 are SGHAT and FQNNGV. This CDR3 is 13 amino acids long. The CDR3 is CASSWGARETQYF. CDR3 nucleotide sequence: TGTGCCAGCAGCTGGGGCGCGAGAGAGACCCAGTACTTC.